This T cell receptor (beta chain) was sequenced in a study of T-cell reconstitution after alpha-beta-depleted transplantation in children. Germline V gene sequence: CDR1 DFQATT, CDR2 SNEGSKA (reference sequence). With V trimmed by 6 bases and J by 7 bases, 11 bases remained unmatched. This CDR3 is built from 14 residues. A remark on this clonotype: No conserved phenylalanine or tryptophan ends this CDR3, so it is likely a read error.

Unique molecular identifiers tagged the TCRbeta library. A single record per CDR3 protein comes from TCRdb applying MiXCR to the PCR reads. This sample has hundreds of thousands of distinct CDR3 sequences; more than 20% occur once, and the top ten carry roughly 15%. The sequencing used PBMCs, mostly from graft donor cells, collected 360 days after TCRalphabeta/CD19-depleted stem cell transplant. This chain uses TRBV20-1 with TRBJ2-1, with TRBD2 matching 8 bases. This sequence was found in a boy in the first two years of life who had a stem cell transplant for acute myeloid leukemia, so the T cells may come from the graft donor. CDR3 in DNA: TGCAGTGCCCTCTCCCCCCGGGGGGGAAATGAGCAGTTCCTC. Its translation is CSALSPRGGNEQFL.